This T cell receptor beta chain was sequenced for a study of CD8+ T cells in alopecia areata. Germline V gene lookup returns CDR1 SQVTM and CDR2 ANQGSEA. CDR3 length: 14 residues. This clone was observed once. Extraction and reverse transcription of RNA yielded cDNA as the sequencing template. This table comes from immunoSEQ multiplex PCR, and its TCRdb copy is limited to in-frame clones, with some not included. Among some 11,000 clones, around three fifths were seen once, and the ten largest hold over 12%. Researchers took lesional scalp punch biopsies and peripheral blood from people who were alopecia areata patients.

The rearrangement uses TRBV29-1 and TRBJ2-3; D is possibly TRBD1 (5 bases). Sample: skin. This receptor was identified in a human donor with alopecia areata. The CDR3 bases are TGCGTTGAAATATTGGATAGGGGTCCAGATACGCAGTATTTT. As protein: CVEILDRGPDTQYF.